This TCR beta chain was identified in a study of glioma-infiltrating T cells. TCR alpha and beta CDR3 regions were amplified from RNA using iRepertoire nested multiplex PCR. Input was roughly 85-400 ng of tissue mRNA or PBMC total RNA. TCRdb called the multiplex PCR reads again in MiXCR, with one record for every CDR3 protein. The sample holds under 200,000 distinct CDR3 sequences, around 42% seen once. Concerning this clonotype: Its matching antigen is unknown.

Trimming took off 5 bases at V and 7 bases at J, with 15 bases between the two ends. This CDR3 spans 15 amino acids. CDR1 is SGHTA and CDR2 is FQGNSA in the germline V gene. The study, taken as a whole, reports: Very few CDR3 sequences were shared between tissue and blood. Above-expected tissue-blood divergence occurred in all gliomas, most in low-grade ones.

Sequenced: glioma tissue, nonneoplastic brain tissue, or PBMCs (not recorded which). This TCR was recovered from a human donor with low-grade glioma or glioblastoma, undergoing nonglioma brain surgery, or in good health (not recorded which). The chain couples TRBV7-2 to TRBJ1-6; D possibly corresponds to TRBD1 (5 bases). CDR3 residues: CASSPTVLTNSPLHF. CDR3 coding DNA: TGTGCCAGCAGCCCGACAGTCCTCACCAATTCACCCCTCCACTTT.